Listed below are T cell receptor beta chains from one sample, sequenced in a study of cytomegalovirus exposure and HLA in healthy donors. Repertoires were generated with immunoSEQ multiplex PCR, while TCRdb's copy carries only in-frame clones and drops some. The sample lists around 300,000 clones, 85% to 90% occurring once. The sample taken for sequencing was PBMCs. All receptors come from a woman between 18 and 29 years old in good health and CMV-seronegative. The CDR3 runs from the conserved cysteine through the conserved F or W. A D gene is named only where the DNA matches it firmly. Not all rows give a size; the values are once, few, many and, for expanded clones, a class.

j_call	v_call	clone_size	d_call	cdr3_nt	cdr3_aa
TRBJ2-5	TRBV7-3	NA	NA	TGTGCCAGCAGCCCACAGGGTAGAGAGACCCAGTACTTC	CASSPQGRETQYF
TRBJ1-1	TRBV6-6	NA	NA	TGTGCCAGCAGTTCGGGGGGGGGCACTGAAGCTTTCTTT	CASSSGGGTEAFF
TRBJ1-2	TRBV5-1	NA	TRBD1	TGCGCCAGCAGCTATGACAGGGGCTATGGCTACACCTTC	CASSYDRGYGYTF
TRBJ2-7	TRBV5-1	NA	TRBD2	TGCGCCAGCAGGCTCAGGGGAGGGACTAGCGGGACCTCCTACGAGCAGTACTTC	CASRLRGGTSGTSYEQYF
TRBJ1-2	TRBV29-1	once	TRBD1	TGCAGCGTTGAAGATGGACAGGGGCAGGGCTACACCTTC	CSVEDGQGQGYTF
TRBJ2-5	TRBV5-4	NA	NA	TGTGCCAGCAGCTCGGGGGGCCGCTCCTGGGAGACCCAGTACTTC	CASSSGGRSWETQYF
TRBJ1-4	TRBV11-2	NA	NA	TGTGCCAGCAGCTTAGGTACAGGGTTTGCTGAAAAACTGTTTTTT	CASSLGTGFAEKLFF
TRBJ1-1	TRBV6-1	NA	TRBD1	TGTGCCAGCGGATACTTGGGACAGGGATCCCAAGCTTTCTTT	CASGYLGQGSQAFF
TRBJ1-1	TRBV6-1	NA	TRBD1	TGTGCCAGCAGGGGGACAGGGTCGGCTGAAGCTTTCTTT	CASRGTGSAEAFF
TRBJ2-5	TRBV28	NA	TRBD2	TGTGCCAGCAGGAACCCCGGACTAGCGGGGGGTAAAGAGACCCAGTACTTC	CASRNPGLAGGKETQYF
TRBJ1-1	TRBV27	NA	NA	TGTGCCAGCAGTTTATATGGGAGCGTCACTGAAGCTTTCTTT	CASSLYGSVTEAFF
TRBJ2-4	TRBV19	NA	NA	TGTGCCAGTAGTATGGGTTGCTGGGACTGTAAAAACATTCAGTACTTC	CASSMGCWDCKNIQYF
TRBJ1-6	TRBV7-9	NA	TRBD1	TGTGCCAGCTCTACCTCGGGACAGGGGAATTCACCCCTCCACTTT	CASSTSGQGNSPLHF
TRBJ1-1	TRBV29-1	NA	NA	TGCAGCGTTCCGGGGTTGAACACTGAAGCTTTCTTT	CSVPGLNTEAFF
TRBJ2-2	TRBV14	NA	TRBD1	TGTGCCAGCAGCCAAGGGCCCCGGGACAGGGTGGCCGGGGAGCTGTTTTTT	CASSQGPRDRVAGELFF
TRBJ2-7	TRBV9	NA	TRBD1	TGTGCCAGCAGCGTCGGGGACAGGGGTTACGAGCAGTACTTC	CASSVGDRGYEQYF
TRBJ2-7	TRBV4-2	NA	TRBD1	TGTGCCAGCAGCCGACCGGGACAGGAATTCTACGAGCAGTACTTC	CASSRPGQEFYEQYF
TRBJ2-5	TRBV19	NA	NA	TGTGCCAGTAGCAAAGGACAGTGGGCTGGGGAGACCCAGTACTTC	CASSKGQWAGETQYF
TRBJ2-3	TRBV5-4	NA	NA	TGTGCCAGCAGCTTGGCTAGCGCAGATACAGATACGCAGTATTTT	CASSLASADTDTQYF
TRBJ2-7	TRBV2	NA	NA	TGTGCCAGTTTTAGGGCAGGGGCCTACGAGCAGTACTTC	CASFRAGAYEQYF
TRBJ1-4	TRBV7-9	NA	NA	TGTGCCAGCAGCTTAGATCCAGGGAGGTATAGCGAAAAACTGTTTTTT	CASSLDPGRYSEKLFF
TRBJ2-7	TRBV15	NA	NA	TGTGCCACCAGCAGAGGCCATAGGAGTGCGCGAACCTACGAGCAGTACTTC	CATSRGHRSARTYEQYF
TRBJ2-3	TRBV11-2	NA	TRBD2	TGTGCCAGCAGCCCCGGACTAGCTCGTAGCACAGATACGCAGTATTTT	CASSPGLARSTDTQYF
TRBJ2-5	TRBV4-1	NA	TRBD2	TGCGCCAGCAGCCAAGATTCCAGACTAGCGGGGGTCATTGGGCAAGAGACCCAGTACTTC	CASSQDSRLAGVIGQETQYF
TRBJ2-5	TRBV5-1	once	TRBD1	TGCGCCAGCAGCCGGACAGGAGCGACGGAGACCCAGTACTTC	CASSRTGATETQYF
TRBJ2-5	TRBV5-6	few	TRBD2	TGTGCCAGCAGCGGGACTAGCGGGGGGCAGACCCAGTACTTC	CASSGTSGGQTQYF
TRBJ1-5	TRBV4-1	once	NA	TGCGCCAGCAGCCAAGATCTGTCGGAGGTAGTGAGCAATCAGCCCCAGCATTTT	CASSQDLSEVVSNQPQHF
TRBJ2-7	TRBV2	NA	TRBD2	TGTGCCAGCAGTGTCTGGGAGGGCGAGCAGTACTTC	CASSVWEGEQYF
TRBJ2-7	TRBV5-6	NA	TRBD2	TGTGCCAGCAGCTTGTTTAGCGGGTATTTTGAGCAGTACTTC	CASSLFSGYFEQYF
TRBJ2-1	TRBV7-9	NA	TRBD2	TGTGCCAGCAGCTCCGGGACTAGCGGCTCCTACAATGAGCAGTTCTTC	CASSSGTSGSYNEQFF
TRBJ2-7	TRBV7-8	NA	NA	TGTGCCAGCAGCTTAACAAGCTCTAGAGCTACGTTCACCTACGAGCAGTACTTC	CASSLTSSRATFTYEQYF
TRBJ2-2	TRBV11-3	NA	NA	TGTGCCAGCAGCTTAGACGGGACCGGGGAGCTGTTTTTT	CASSLDGTGELFF